The sequence of this TCR beta chain was determined in a study of cytomegalovirus exposure and HLA in healthy donors. In regard to this clone: Its antigen is still unknown.

The study's findings and limits: Cytomegalovirus status, reportedly, was diagnosed with high specificity and sensitivity by the classifier.

The primer mix had 60 Vbeta and 13 Jbeta primers. The assay was immunoSEQ multiplex PCR, and TCRdb's table has in-frame clones only and misses some. The sample yields roughly 100,000 clones, roughly 73% seen once. This CDR3 comprises 15 residues. CDR1 is SGHNT and CDR2 is YYREEE in the germline V gene (reference sequence). Trimming cost V 3 bases and J 5 bases; bases outside gene matches: 7. This chain connects TRBV5-4 to TRBJ2-7; 11 nucleotides align to TRBD2. Input material: PBMCs. This TCR derives from a middle-aged man in good health and CMV-seronegative. The chain's CDR3 is CASSSLAGGPDEQYF. The CDR3 nucleotides are TGTGCCAGCAGCTCTCTAGCGGGGGGACCGGACGAGCAGTACTTC.